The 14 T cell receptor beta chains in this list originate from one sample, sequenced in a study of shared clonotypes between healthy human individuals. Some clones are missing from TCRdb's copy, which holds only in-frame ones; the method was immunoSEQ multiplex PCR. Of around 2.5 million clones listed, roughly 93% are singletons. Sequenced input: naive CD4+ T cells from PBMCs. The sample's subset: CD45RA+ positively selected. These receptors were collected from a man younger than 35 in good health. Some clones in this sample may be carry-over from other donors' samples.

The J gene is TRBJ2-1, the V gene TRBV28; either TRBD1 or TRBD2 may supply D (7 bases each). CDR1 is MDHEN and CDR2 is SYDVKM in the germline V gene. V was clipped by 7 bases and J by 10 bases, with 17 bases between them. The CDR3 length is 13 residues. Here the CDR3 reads CASTVNRGGEQFF. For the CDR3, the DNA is TGTGCCAGCACCGTAAACAGGGGAGGGGAGCAGTTCTTC.

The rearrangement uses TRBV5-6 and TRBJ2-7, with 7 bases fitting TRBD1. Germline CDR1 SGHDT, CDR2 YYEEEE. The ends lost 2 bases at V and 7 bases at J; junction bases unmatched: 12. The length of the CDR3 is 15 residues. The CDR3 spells CASSFWSPVDREQYF. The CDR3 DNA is TGTGCCAGCAGCTTCTGGAGCCCAGTGGACAGGGAGCAGTACTTC.

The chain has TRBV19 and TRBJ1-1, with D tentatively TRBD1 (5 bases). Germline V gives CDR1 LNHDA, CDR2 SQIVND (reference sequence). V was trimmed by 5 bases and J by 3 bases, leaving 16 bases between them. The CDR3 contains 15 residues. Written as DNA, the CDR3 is TGTGCCAGTAGTGGATCCGGGACGGTAGACACTGAAGCTTTCTTT. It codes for CASSGSGTVDTEAFF.

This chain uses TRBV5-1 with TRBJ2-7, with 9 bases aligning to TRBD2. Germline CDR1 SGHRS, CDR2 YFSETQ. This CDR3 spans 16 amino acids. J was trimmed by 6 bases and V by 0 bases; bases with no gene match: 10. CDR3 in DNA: TGCGCCAGCAGCTTGGCTCGAGCGGGAGGAGGAAGCGAGCAGTACTTC. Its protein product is CASSLARAGGGSEQYF.

In nucleotides, the CDR3 is TGTGCCAGCAGCCCTTTTTTGTCTACCCTCGACAATGAGCAGTTCTTC. Protein: CASSPFLSTLDNEQFF. This chain uses TRBV14 with TRBJ2-1; D is ambiguous. Trimming pared 4 bases from V and 5 bases from J, leaving 18 bases between. The CDR3 contains 16 residues. Germline assignment: CDR1 SGHDN and CDR2 FVKESK.

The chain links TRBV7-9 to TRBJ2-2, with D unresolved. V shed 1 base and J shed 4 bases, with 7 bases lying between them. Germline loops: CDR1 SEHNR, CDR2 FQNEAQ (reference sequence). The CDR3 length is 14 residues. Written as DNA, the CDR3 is TGTGCCAGCAGCTTAGTAGGGTTCACCGGGGAGCTGTTTTTT. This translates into CASSLVGFTGELFF.

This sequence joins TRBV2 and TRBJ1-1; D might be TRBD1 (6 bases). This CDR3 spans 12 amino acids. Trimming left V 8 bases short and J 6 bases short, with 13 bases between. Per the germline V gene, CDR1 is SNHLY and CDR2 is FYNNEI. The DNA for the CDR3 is TGTGCCAGCGGGGGGCCCGCCGCTGAAGCTTTCTTT. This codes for CASGGPAAEAFF.

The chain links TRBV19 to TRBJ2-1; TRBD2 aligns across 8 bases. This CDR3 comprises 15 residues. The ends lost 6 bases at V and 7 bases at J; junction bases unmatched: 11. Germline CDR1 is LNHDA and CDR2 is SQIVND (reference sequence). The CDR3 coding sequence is TGTGCCAGTAGCCCCGGGGGGGGGCTTCGGAATGAGCAGTTCTTC. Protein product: CASSPGGGLRNEQFF. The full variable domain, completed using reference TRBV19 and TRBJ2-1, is DGGITQSPKYLFRKEGQNVTLSCEQNLNHDAMYWYRQDPGQGLRLIYYSQIVNDFQKGDIAEGYSVSREKKESFPLTVTSAQKNPTAFYLCASSPGGGLRNEQFFGPGTRLTVL.

The CDR3 is CAWALGKGGYTF. The CDR3 DNA sequence: TGTGCCTGGGCCCTAGGGAAGGGTGGCTACACCTTC. The chain links TRBV30 to TRBJ1-2; D uncertain. This CDR3 contains 12 residues. Germline lookup yields CDR1 GTSNPN and CDR2 SVGIG (reference sequence). The germline V and J ends were trimmed by 5 bases and 7 bases, with 14 bases remaining between them.

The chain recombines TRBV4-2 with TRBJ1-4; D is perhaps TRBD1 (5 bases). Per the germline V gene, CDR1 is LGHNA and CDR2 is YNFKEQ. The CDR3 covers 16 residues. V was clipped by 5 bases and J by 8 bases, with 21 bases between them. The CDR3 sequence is CASSGQSGGLGEKLFF. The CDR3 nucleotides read TGTGCCAGCAGCGGACAAAGCGGCGGATTGGGAGAAAAACTGTTTTTT.

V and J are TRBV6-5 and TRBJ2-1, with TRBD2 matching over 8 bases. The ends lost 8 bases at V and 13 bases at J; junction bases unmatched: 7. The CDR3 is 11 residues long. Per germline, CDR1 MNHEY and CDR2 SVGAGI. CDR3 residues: CASGAGAGQFF. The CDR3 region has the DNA TGTGCCAGCGGAGCGGGAGCGGGCCAGTTCTTC.

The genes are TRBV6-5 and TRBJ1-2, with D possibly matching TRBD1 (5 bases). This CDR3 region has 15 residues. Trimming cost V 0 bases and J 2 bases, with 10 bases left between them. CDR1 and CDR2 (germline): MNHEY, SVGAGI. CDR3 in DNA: TGTGCCAGCAGTTACTCGAGACAGATGAACTATGGCTACACCTTC. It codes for CASSYSRQMNYGYTF.

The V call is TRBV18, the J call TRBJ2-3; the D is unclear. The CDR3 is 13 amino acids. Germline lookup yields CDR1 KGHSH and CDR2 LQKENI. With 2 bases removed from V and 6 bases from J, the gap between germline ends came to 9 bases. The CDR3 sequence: CASSPFVSDTQYF. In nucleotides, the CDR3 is TGTGCCAGCTCACCATTCGTCTCGGATACGCAGTATTTT.

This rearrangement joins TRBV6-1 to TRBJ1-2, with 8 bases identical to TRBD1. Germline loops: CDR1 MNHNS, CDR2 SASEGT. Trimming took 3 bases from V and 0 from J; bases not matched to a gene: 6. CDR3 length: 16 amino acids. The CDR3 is CASSDDRGWPNYGYTF. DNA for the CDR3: TGTGCCAGCAGTGACGACAGGGGATGGCCTAACTATGGCTACACCTTC.